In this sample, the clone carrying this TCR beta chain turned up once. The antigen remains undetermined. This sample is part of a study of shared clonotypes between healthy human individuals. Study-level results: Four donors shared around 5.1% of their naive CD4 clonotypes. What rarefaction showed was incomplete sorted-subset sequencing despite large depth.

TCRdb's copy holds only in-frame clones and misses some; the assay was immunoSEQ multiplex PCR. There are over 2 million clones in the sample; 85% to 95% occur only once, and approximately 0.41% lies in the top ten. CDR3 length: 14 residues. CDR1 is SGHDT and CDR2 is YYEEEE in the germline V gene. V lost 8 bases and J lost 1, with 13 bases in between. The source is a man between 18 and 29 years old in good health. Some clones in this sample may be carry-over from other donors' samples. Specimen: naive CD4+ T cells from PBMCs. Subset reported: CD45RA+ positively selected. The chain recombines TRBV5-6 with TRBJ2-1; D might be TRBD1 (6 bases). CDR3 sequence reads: CASSQGKSYNEQFF. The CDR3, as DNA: TGTGCCAGTTCACAGGGTAAATCCTACAATGAGCAGTTCTTC.